These 28 T cell receptor beta chains came from one sample sequenced in a study of cytomegalovirus exposure and HLA in healthy donors. Vbeta (60) and Jbeta (13) primers were used in the PCR. Clones were read by immunoSEQ multiplex PCR, and TCRdb kept only the in-frame ones, dropping some. The sample table sets out roughly 120,000 clones. Sequencing was performed on PBMCs. The receptors were sampled from a man aged 18 to 30 in good health and CMV-seronegative.

V is TRBV19 and J is TRBJ2-5, with D possibly being TRBD1 (6 bases). The CDR3 has 14 residues. V lost 4 bases, J lost 7 bases, and 16 bases lay in between. Per germline, CDR1 LNHDA and CDR2 SQIVND (reference sequence). CDR3 loop: CASSKGHRAATQYF. The CDR3 nucleotides are TGTGCCAGTAGTAAAGGACACAGGGCCGCGACCCAGTACTTC. Drawing the rest from reference TRBV19 and TRBJ2-5, the complete variable domain is DGGITQSPKYLFRKEGQNVTLSCEQNLNHDAMYWYRQDPGQGLRLIYYSQIVNDFQKGDIAEGYSVSREKKESFPLTVTSAQKNPTAFYLCASSKGHRAATQYFGPGTRLLVL.

The V and J genes are TRBV7-8 and TRBJ2-7, with TRBD1 identical over 7 bases. The CDR3 length is 15 residues. The J segment lost 2 bases and the V segment lost 2 bases, leaving 6 bases of the junction unmatched. Germline CDR1 reads SGHVS; CDR2 reads FQNEAQ. DNA for the CDR3: TGTGCCAGCAGCTTACGACAGGGTCTAACCTACGAGCAGTACTTC. Translation gives CASSLRQGLTYEQYF.

This chain connects TRBV28 to TRBJ2-7; D is perhaps TRBD1 (6 bases). The CDR3 totals 15 residues. Germline lookup yields CDR1 MDHEN and CDR2 SYDVKM. Trimming removed 2 bases at V and 2 bases at J, with 13 bases between. The CDR3 DNA reads TGTGCCAGCAGTTTAATTGGGGGCCCTGCCTACGAGCAGTACTTC. This sequence encodes CASSLIGGPAYEQYF.

The rearrangement joins TRBV6-5 to TRBJ2-1; the match to TRBD2 covers 10 bases. This CDR3 is built from 15 residues. J lost 5 bases, V lost 3 bases, and 4 bases had no gene match. Germline assignment: CDR1 MNHEY and CDR2 SVGAGI. CDR3 nucleotide sequence: TGTGCCAGCAGTTATTTCGGACTAGCGGACAATGAGCAGTTCTTC. Residues: CASSYFGLADNEQFF.

To note about this clone: Other DNA variants within this sample encode the same CDR3. This chain connects TRBV7-2 to TRBJ1-5; 7 bases fit TRBD1. This CDR3 spans 13 amino acids. Trimming cost V 4 bases and J 4 bases; bases outside gene matches: 1. The germline gives CDR1 SGHTA, CDR2 FQGNSA. CDR3: CASSYRGNQPQHF. The CDR3 DNA reads TGTGCCAGCAGCTACAGGGGAAATCAGCCCCAGCATTTT.

This sequence joins TRBV5-1 and TRBJ1-4; a possible D gene is TRBD1 (5 bases). The germline V and J ends were trimmed by 4 bases and 8 bases, with 30 bases remaining between them. The length of the CDR3 is 19 residues. Germline assignment: CDR1 SGHRS and CDR2 YFSETQ. The CDR3 nucleotides read TGCGCCAGCAGCCGGACGGGTCTCGGGGGGGTTGCTCGGTACGAAAAACTGTTTTTT. Translating it yields CASSRTGLGGVARYEKLFF.

V is TRBV6-5 and J is TRBJ1-1; no definite D call. Germline loops: CDR1 MNHEY, CDR2 SVGAGI. The CDR3 has 14 amino acids. Trimming took off 6 bases at V and 5 bases at J, with 16 bases between the two ends. The CDR3 loop reads CASSRGDVITEAFF. The CDR3 DNA is TGTGCCAGCAGCCGTGGAGATGTGATTACTGAAGCTTTCTTT.

The chain combines TRBV2 with TRBJ1-5; D may be TRBD1 (6 bases). This CDR3 comprises 15 residues. V lost 2 bases to trimming and J lost 7 bases, with 15 bases between them. CDR1 SNHLY and CDR2 FYNNEI come from the germline V gene. DNA for the CDR3: TGTGCCAGCAGTGAATCGCCCAGGGGTAGGCAGCCCCAGCATTTT. Its translation: CASSESPRGRQPQHF.

The V call is TRBV9, the J call TRBJ1-1; 7 nucleotides align to TRBD1. CDR3 length: 15 residues. Germline trimming cut 4 bases from V and 0 bases from J; bases unmatched to any gene: 6. Germline V gives CDR1 SGDLS, CDR2 YYNGEE. CDR3 sequence: CASSRNRGMNTEAFF. The CDR3 DNA reads as TGTGCCAGCAGCCGCAACAGGGGAATGAACACTGAAGCTTTCTTT.

The genes are TRBV27 and TRBJ2-3, with TRBD2 matching over 8 bases. Unmatched junction bases numbered 0, after V lost 3 bases and J lost 4 bases. Germline V gene sequence: CDR1 MNHEY, CDR2 SMNVEV (reference sequence). This CDR3 comprises 13 residues. CDR3 residues: CASSFGRADTQYF. CDR3 sequence (DNA): TGTGCCAGCAGTTTCGGGAGGGCAGATACGCAGTATTTT.

CDR3 DNA: TGCGCCAGCAGCGGACCGGGACAGGGGAGTCGGTTTAGCGGGGAGCTGTTTTTT. Its protein product is CASSGPGQGSRFSGELFF. This chain connects TRBV4-1 to TRBJ2-2; 10 nucleotides agree with TRBD1. Germline assignment: CDR1 MGHRA and CDR2 YSYEKL. V trimming: 5 bases; J trimming: 7 bases; junction bases outside the gene matches: 16. The CDR3 totals 18 residues.

This chain connects TRBV27 to TRBJ2-6; 7 bases align to TRBD1. Germline V gene sequence: CDR1 MNHEY, CDR2 SMNVEV (reference sequence). V shed 5 bases and J 0 bases; nucleotides not matched to a gene: 7. The CDR3 sequence is 17 residues long. The CDR3 loop reads CASSEPTGFSGANVLTF. CDR3 nucleotide sequence: TGTGCCAGCAGTGAACCGACAGGGTTCTCTGGGGCCAACGTCCTGACTTTC.

The chain employs TRBV10-1 and TRBJ1-6; perhaps TRBD1 as D (6 bases). Trimming pared 4 bases from V and 10 bases from J, leaving 14 bases between. CDR1 is WNHNN, CDR2 SYGVQD, per germline (reference sequence). The CDR3 is made up of 14 amino acids. Here the CDR3 reads CASSGSGANSPLHF. DNA for the CDR3: TGCGCCAGCAGTGGGTCAGGGGCGAACTCACCCCTCCACTTT.

V and J are TRBV6-5 and TRBJ1-2; 7 nucleotides match TRBD1. The germline CDR1 and CDR2 sequences are MNHEY and SVGAGI. This CDR3 region has 13 residues. V shed 5 bases, J shed 2 bases, and the junction held 2 bases outside the gene matches. CDR3 in DNA: TGTGCCAGCAGTCAGACAGGGAACTATGGCTACACCTTC. The encoded protein is CASSQTGNYGYTF.

CDR3: CASSDTGPTYEQYF. For the CDR3, the DNA is TGTGCCAGCAGTGATACAGGGCCCACCTACGAGCAGTACTTC. This chain links TRBV2 with TRBJ2-7; perhaps TRBD1 as D (6 bases). V lost 3 bases, J lost 2 bases, and 11 bases lay in between. Germline lookup yields CDR1 SNHLY and CDR2 FYNNEI. This CDR3 contains 14 residues.

The gene calls are TRBV9 and TRBJ1-2; the match to TRBD1 covers 7 bases. V lost 2 bases to trimming and J lost 8 bases; unmatched junction nucleotides: 12. CDR1 is SGDLS, CDR2 YYNGEE, per germline. The CDR3 is made up of 15 amino acids. Written as DNA, the CDR3 is TGTGCCAGCAGCGTGGGGGACAGCCTTCAATGGGGCTACACCTTC. Encoded protein: CASSVGDSLQWGYTF.

V is TRBV29-1 and J is TRBJ2-5; the D is unclear. The DNA end lines up better with TRBJ2-7; the J call may be wrong. Germline assignment: CDR1 SQVTM and CDR2 ANQGSEA. The length of the CDR3 is 11 residues. Written as DNA, the CDR3 is TGCAGCGTTGTCCAGGTATACGAGCAGTACTTC. Translating it yields CSVVQVYEQYF.

The chain uses TRBV18 and TRBJ1-5; TRBD1 agrees at 10 bases. J lost 6 bases, V lost 2 bases, and 4 bases had no gene match. In germline, CDR1 is KGHSH, CDR2 LQKENI. The CDR3 covers 15 residues. The CDR3 loop is CASSPGTGAVQPQHF. The CDR3 DNA sequence: TGTGCCAGCTCACCAGGGACAGGGGCGGTTCAGCCCCAGCATTTT.

V usage is TRBV27 and J usage is TRBJ2-7, with D perhaps matching TRBD2 (5 bases). Trimming removed 1 base at V and 10 bases at J, with 17 bases between. The CDR3 extends over 14 amino acids. Looked up from germline, CDR1 is MNHEY and CDR2 is SMNVEV (reference sequence). CDR3 amino acids: CASSLYRRGLAQYF. The DNA of the CDR3 is TGTGCCAGCAGTTTATATCGTCGAGGGTTAGCACAGTACTTC.

Turning to this clone: The sample holds other DNA sequences that translate to the same CDR3. The V call is TRBV6-5, the J call TRBJ2-7; 13 positions agree with TRBD2. The CDR3 is 15 amino acids. CDR1 is MNHEY, CDR2 SVGAGI, per germline. Trimming at V came to 2 bases and at J to 3 bases, leaving 1 base not matched to a gene. DNA for the CDR3: TGTGCCAGCAGTTACGGACTAGCGGGAGTCTACGAGCAGTACTTC. Amino acids: CASSYGLAGVYEQYF.

J is TRBJ1-1 and V is TRBV7-9; 7 bases map to TRBD1. The CDR3 loop spans 14 amino acids. Trimming at V came to 5 bases and at J to 1 base, leaving 4 bases not matched to a gene. CDR1 and CDR2 from the germline V gene are SEHNR and FQNEAQ (reference sequence). The CDR3 DNA is TGTGCCAGCAGCCTGGGGACAGCGAACACTGAAGCTTTCTTT. Translating it yields CASSLGTANTEAFF.

The chain couples TRBV27 to TRBJ2-1; TRBD1 matches 7 bases. The CDR3 sequence is 15 residues long. The germline V gene has CDR1 MNHEY and CDR2 SMNVEV (reference sequence). J gave up 0 bases and V 5 bases, and 4 bases lay outside the gene matches. The CDR3 reads CASSAGGVSYNEQFF. The CDR3 coding sequence is TGTGCCAGCAGTGCAGGGGGTGTCTCCTACAATGAGCAGTTCTTC.

J is TRBJ2-1 and V is TRBV25-1, with 12 bases fitting TRBD1. CDR3 length equals 16 residues. The J segment lost 0 bases and the V segment lost 6 bases, leaving 3 bases of the junction unmatched. Germline V gene lookup returns CDR1 MGHDK and CDR2 SYGVNS. The CDR3 here is CASSGDRGPSYNEQFF. For the CDR3, the DNA is TGTGCCAGCAGCGGGGACAGGGGGCCCTCCTACAATGAGCAGTTCTTC.

This rearrangement joins TRBV9 to TRBJ2-1, with TRBD2 matching over 9 bases. CDR1 is SGDLS and CDR2 is YYNGEE in the germline V gene. CDR3 length: 14 residues. J was trimmed by 4 bases and V by 3 bases; bases with no gene match: 2. CDR3 sequence (DNA): TGTGCCAGCAGCGGACTAGCGGCATACAATGAGCAGTTCTTC. Translating it yields CASSGLAAYNEQFF.

The chain uses TRBV11-2 and TRBJ1-4, with 11 nucleotides matching TRBD1. The CDR3 is 15 amino acids. Per the germline V gene, CDR1 is SGHAT and CDR2 is FQNNGV. J was trimmed by 8 bases and V by 3 bases; bases with no gene match: 5. This chain's CDR3 is CASSLDRGRKEKLFF. Written as DNA, the CDR3 is TGTGCCAGCAGCTTGGACAGGGGGCGTAAGGAAAAACTGTTTTTT.

V is TRBV6-5 and J is TRBJ1-2, with D maybe TRBD1 (6 bases). The ends were cut back, 5 bases at V and 7 bases at J, with 14 bases in the middle. This CDR3 spans 13 amino acids. CDR1 MNHEY and CDR2 SVGAGI come from the germline V gene. Written as DNA, the CDR3 is TGTGCCAGCAGTCCCCGGGACATCGGTGGCTACACCTTC. Protein: CASSPRDIGGYTF.

The chain links TRBV5-1 to TRBJ1-4; maybe TRBD1 (5 bases). CDR1 SGHRS and CDR2 YFSETQ come from the germline V gene. The CDR3 has 17 amino acids. Trimming removed 2 bases at V and 2 bases at J, with 16 bases between. CDR3 residues: CASSLPLTPGTNEKLFF. For the CDR3, the DNA is TGCGCCAGCAGCTTACCTTTGACCCCAGGGACTAATGAAAAACTGTTTTTT.

CDR3: CASSPLEGAYQPQHF. The CDR3 DNA follows: TGTGCCAGCAGCCCCCTCGAGGGGGCGTATCAGCCCCAGCATTTT. The rearrangement uses TRBV27 and TRBJ1-5; TRBD1 aligns across 7 bases. Trimming took 6 bases from V and 5 from J; bases not matched to a gene: 10. The CDR3 runs to 15 residues. The germline CDR1 and CDR2 sequences are MNHEY and SMNVEV (reference sequence).